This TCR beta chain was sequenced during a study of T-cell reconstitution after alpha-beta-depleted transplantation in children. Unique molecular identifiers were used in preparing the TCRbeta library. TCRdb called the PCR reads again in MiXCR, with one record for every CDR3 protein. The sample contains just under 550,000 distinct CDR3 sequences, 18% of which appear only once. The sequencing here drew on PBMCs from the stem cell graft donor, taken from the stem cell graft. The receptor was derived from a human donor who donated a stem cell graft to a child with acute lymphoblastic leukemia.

CDR3 sequence (DNA): TGTGCCAGCAGTTACGGACGCAGCTATGGCTACACCTTC. Translation: CASSYGRSYGYTF. This sequence joins TRBV12-3 or TRBV12-4 and TRBJ1-2, with D unclear. Trimming took off 4 bases at V and 4 bases at J, with 10 bases between the two ends. The CDR3 extends over 13 amino acids.